The 23 T cell receptor beta chains given below trace back to one sample, sequenced in a study of cytomegalovirus exposure and HLA in healthy donors. Researchers ran the PCR with 60 Vbeta and 13 Jbeta primers. Data came from immunoSEQ multiplex PCR; TCRdb stores just in-frame clones and leaves some out. The sample carries 150,000 or so clones, approximately 80% recorded once. Sequences were obtained from PBMCs. The receptors stem from a man between 40 and 49 years old in good health and CMV-seropositive.

The chain employs TRBV9 and TRBJ2-5; D remains unclear. The germline gives CDR1 SGDLS, CDR2 YYNGEE. The CDR3 covers 13 residues. Trimming cost V 1 base and J 3 bases, with 7 bases left between them. The DNA for the CDR3 is TGTGCCAGCAGCGTACGAGTGGAAGAGACCCAGTACTTC. Translated: CASSVRVEETQYF.

V gene TRBV27 combines with J gene TRBJ1-6; no reliable D call. The germline CDR1 and CDR2 sequences are MNHEY and SMNVEV (reference sequence). The length of the CDR3 is 12 residues. Trimming removed 5 bases at V and 10 bases at J, with 9 bases between. CDR3 sequence reads: CASSPHGSPLHF. Here the CDR3 DNA reads TGTGCCAGCAGTCCCCACGGGTCACCCCTCCACTTT.

The J gene is TRBJ2-5, the V gene TRBV5-1; D is perhaps TRBD2 (6 bases). The DNA end favors TRBJ2-7, so the J call may be wrong. The CDR3 has 15 amino acids. CDR1 SGHRS and CDR2 YFSETQ come from the germline V gene. The CDR3 DNA sequence: TGCGCCAGCAGCTCAACCGGGACTGATGGAGCCGAGCAGTACTTC. It translates to CASSSTGTDGAEQYF.

The genes are TRBV19 and TRBJ2-5; possibly TRBD2 for D (6 bases). This CDR3 spans 16 amino acids. The V and J ends lost 6 bases and 1 base respectively, with 18 bases between them. Germline CDR1 and CDR2: LNHDA and SQIVND (reference sequence). CDR3 coding DNA: TGTGCCAGTAGCAGGGCCGGGAGCCCCCCCCAAGAGACCCAGTACTTC. Protein sequence: CASSRAGSPPQETQYF.

The J gene is TRBJ1-6, the V gene TRBV19; TRBD1 matches 9 bases. The V gene end was trimmed by 9 bases and the J gene end by 7 bases; junction bases not matched to a gene: 10. The CDR3 length is 15 residues. In germline, CDR1 is LNHDA, CDR2 SQIVND (reference sequence). In DNA form, the CDR3 reads TGTGCCAGCCAGCCGGACAGGGGACGGAATTCACCCCTCCACTTT. This sequence encodes CASQPDRGRNSPLHF.

There are a few counts of this clone. The chain links TRBV23-1 to TRBJ2-2, with TRBD2 identical over 13 bases. TRBV23-1 is known as an ORF, though its function is uncertain. V was clipped by 4 bases and J by 6 bases; unmatched bases: 11. This CDR3 contains 18 residues. CDR3 residues: CASSPPPGLAGVSGELFF. CDR3 coding DNA: TGCGCCAGCAGTCCTCCTCCCGGACTAGCGGGAGTTTCCGGGGAGCTGTTTTTT.

V usage is TRBV28 and J usage is TRBJ2-3; no clear D. V gave up 3 bases and J gave up 2 bases, with 12 bases separating them. Germline-derived CDR1 and CDR2 are MDHEN and SYDVKM. CDR3 length: 15 residues. Here the CDR3 DNA reads TGTGCCAGCAGTTTTATTGGCGGAGCCACAGATACGCAGTATTTT. Residues: CASSFIGGATDTQYF.

This chain connects TRBV27 to TRBJ1-5; D gene uncertain. V was trimmed by 6 bases and J by 0 bases, leaving 15 bases between them. The CDR3 totals 16 residues. Germline CDR1 and CDR2: MNHEY and SMNVEV (reference sequence). The CDR3 loop reads CASRPYSDRSNQPQHF. The DNA for the CDR3 is TGTGCCAGCAGACCTTATAGTGATCGTAGCAATCAGCCCCAGCATTTT.

On this clone itself: The sample contains more than one DNA sequence encoding this CDR3. This chain connects TRBV5-1 to TRBJ1-1, with D perhaps TRBD1 (5 bases). V lost 4 bases, J lost 3 bases, and 10 bases lay in between. The CDR3 spans 13 residues. CDR1 and CDR2 (germline): SGHRS, YFSETQ. CDR3: CASSLTGDTEAFF. The CDR3 DNA sequence: TGCGCCAGCAGCCTTACAGGTGACACTGAAGCTTTCTTT.

The chain couples TRBV10-3 to TRBJ2-3; no clear D. The V end lost 6 bases, the J end lost 0 bases, and 4 bases lay between the germline ends. CDR1 and CDR2 (germline): ENHRY, SYGVKD. The CDR3 has 12 residues. The CDR3 protein is CAIRGSTDTQYF. CDR3 nucleotide sequence: TGTGCCATCAGGGGCAGCACAGATACGCAGTATTTT.

The rearrangement uses TRBV7-2 and TRBJ2-5, with D perhaps TRBD2 (6 bases). Trimming pared 5 bases from V and 4 bases from J, leaving 14 bases between. This CDR3 is built from 14 residues. The germline V gene has CDR1 SGHTA and CDR2 FQGNSA. The CDR3: CASSDRGRRETQYF. CDR3 in DNA: TGTGCCAGCAGCGACCGGGGGAGGCGAGAGACCCAGTACTTC.

The chain couples TRBV6-6 to TRBJ2-5; 10 nucleotides align to TRBD1. Judging by the DNA end, TRBJ2-7 fits better; the J call may be wrong. The CDR3 contains 14 residues. CDR1 and CDR2 (germline): MNHNY, SVGAGI (reference sequence). CDR3 region: CASSYLGQGYEQYF. CDR3 DNA sequence: TGTGCCAGCAGTTACTTGGGACAGGGGTACGAGCAGTACTTC.

The chain is built from TRBV6-5 and TRBJ1-6; 8 nucleotides match TRBD1. Germline V lookup: CDR1 MNHEY, CDR2 SVGAGI. The CDR3 contains 14 residues. V gave up 6 bases and J gave up 9 bases; unmatched junction bases: 7. CDR3 protein: CASSQQGGSSPLHF. As DNA, the CDR3 is TGTGCCAGCAGCCAACAGGGGGGTAGTTCACCCCTCCACTTT.

V and J are TRBV28 and TRBJ1-1, with TRBD1 identical over 9 bases. With V trimmed by 6 bases and J by 11 bases, 7 bases remained unmatched. Germline values: CDR1 MDHEN, CDR2 SYDVKM. The CDR3 covers 12 residues. The CDR3 here is CASRLQGARAFF. The CDR3, as DNA: TGTGCCAGCAGGCTACAGGGGGCGCGGGCTTTCTTT.

The chain joins TRBV6-4 to TRBJ1-2; the D gene is possibly TRBD1 (5 bases). Germline loops: CDR1 MRHNA, CDR2 SNTAGT. With 2 bases removed from V and 8 bases from J, the gap between germline ends came to 9 bases. The CDR3 runs to 12 residues. CDR3 sequence: CASSDGAAGYTF. CDR3 DNA sequence: TGTGCCAGCAGTGACGGGGCGGCCGGCTACACCTTC.

This chain uses TRBV6-1 with TRBJ1-6; weak D call: TRBD1 (5 bases). Germline CDR1 reads MNHNS; CDR2 reads SASEGT. This CDR3 comprises 13 residues. V dropped 8 bases and J dropped 3 bases, with 8 bases sitting between them. CDR3 in DNA: TGTGCCAGCGGGGGGGACTATAATTCACCCCTCCACTTT. Translation gives CASGGDYNSPLHF.

This sequence joins TRBV5-1 and TRBJ2-1, with 12 bases that match TRBD2. The CDR3 has 14 amino acids. V gave up 6 bases and J gave up 7 bases; unmatched junction bases: 5. The germline V gene encodes CDR1 SGHRS and CDR2 YFSETQ. CDR3 nucleotides: TGCGCCAGCACCCTGACTAGCGGGAGTAATGAGCAGTTCTTC. Translating it yields CASTLTSGSNEQFF.

The chain couples TRBV11-2 to TRBJ2-3, with 9 bases aligning to TRBD2. The CDR3 loop spans 15 amino acids. After removal of 5 bases from V and 6 bases from J, the junction contained 9 bases not matched to a gene. Germline V gives CDR1 SGHAT, CDR2 FQNNGV. This CDR3 is CASSKTGTSLDTQYF. The CDR3 nucleotides are TGTGCCAGCAGCAAAACCGGGACTAGCCTGGATACGCAGTATTTT.

This chain uses TRBV5-1 with TRBJ2-7; 8 nucleotides align to TRBD1. The CDR3 length is 15 residues. With 0 bases clipped from V and 2 bases from J, the junction kept 4 bases outside the gene matches. CDR1 and CDR2 (germline): SGHRS, YFSETQ. In DNA, the CDR3 is TGCGCCAGCAGCTTGGAGGGGACAGGACCCTACGAGCAGTACTTC. Translation: CASSLEGTGPYEQYF. Full variable domain (outside the CDR3, taken from reference TRBV5-1 and TRBJ2-7): KAGVTQTPRYLIKTRGQQVTLSCSPISGHRSVSWYQQTPGQGLQFLFEYFSETQRNKGNFPGRFSGRQFSNSRSEMNVSTLELGDSALYLCASSLEGTGPYEQYFGPGTRLTVT.

The chain is built from TRBV2 and TRBJ2-6, with D tentatively TRBD2 (5 bases). With 3 bases removed from V and 0 bases from J, the gap between germline ends came to 6 bases. The CDR3 extends over 15 amino acids. Germline V gene data show CDR1 as SNHLY and CDR2 as FYNNEI. The chain's CDR3 is CASSDGSSGANVLTF. The CDR3 DNA reads as TGTGCCAGCAGTGATGGGAGCTCTGGGGCCAACGTCCTGACTTTC.

The rearrangement links TRBV6-1 to TRBJ2-2; the match to TRBD2 covers 7 bases. The CDR3 is made up of 15 amino acids. The germline V gene has CDR1 MNHNS and CDR2 SASEGT. V lost 3 bases and J lost 6; bases outside the gene matches: 7. CDR3 region: CASSDGGSSSGELFF. Written as DNA, the CDR3 is TGTGCCAGCAGTGATGGCGGGAGTTCGTCCGGGGAGCTGTTTTTT.

The gene calls are TRBV11-3 and TRBJ2-1, with 8 nucleotides matching TRBD2. The CDR3 is 13 amino acids. CDR1 is SGHNT and CDR2 is YENEEA in the germline V gene. V trimming: 5 bases; J trimming: 9 bases; junction bases outside the gene matches: 6. The CDR3 loop reads CASSQSGSAEQFF. The CDR3 region has the DNA TGTGCCAGCAGCCAAAGCGGGAGCGCTGAGCAGTTCTTC.

V gene TRBV13 combines with J gene TRBJ1-1; D remains ambiguous. V lost 2 bases, J lost 4 bases, and 8 bases lay in between. There are 13 residues in the CDR3. Germline-derived CDR1 and CDR2 are PRHDT and FYEKMQ (reference sequence). The CDR3 spells CASSLQVGTEAFF. CDR3 nucleotides: TGTGCCAGCAGCTTACAGGTGGGCACTGAAGCTTTCTTT.